Below, 23 T cell receptor beta chains from the same sample are listed, as sequenced in a study of OX40 agonist ivuxolimab in advanced cancers. Clones were read by immunoSEQ multiplex PCR, and TCRdb kept only the in-frame ones, dropping some. The repertoire holds about 79,000 clones, with about 88% as singletons. The input for sequencing was CD4+ or CD8+ T cells sorted from blood, taken in a trial of the OX40 agonist ivuxolimab. The receptors here all came from an adult with an advanced solid tumor such as melanoma, head and neck, liver or kidney cancer.

The table lists this clone with a count of one. The chain uses TRBV10-3 and TRBJ1-2, with TRBD1 as a possible D gene (6 bases). The CDR3 sequence is 13 residues long. CDR1 and CDR2 (germline): ENHRY, SYGVKD. The V end was cut by 4 bases, the J end by 4 bases, with 10 bases between. The CDR3 sequence is CAISAGGLYGYTF. The CDR3 region has the DNA TGTGCCATCAGTGCGGGGGGCCTCTATGGCTACACCTTC.

This clone was seen just once. The chain links TRBV7-9 to TRBJ1-2; tentative D call: TRBD1 (5 bases). Germline V lookup: CDR1 SEHNR, CDR2 FQNEAQ (reference sequence). Trimming removed 1 base from V and 5 bases from J, with 17 bases in between. The CDR3 extends over 16 amino acids. The CDR3 nucleotides read TGTGCCAGCAGCTTAGGAGGGGTCTCTCCGGATTATGGCTACACCTTC. It specifies CASSLGGVSPDYGYTF.

The chain carries TRBV21-1 and TRBJ2-1. TRBV21-1 is flagged as a pseudogene. The CDR3 runs to 10 residues. CDR3 nucleotide sequence: TGTGCCCCCCGGCGCAATGAGCAGTTCTTC. Amino acid sequence: CAPRRNEQFF.

J is TRBJ1-5 and V is TRBV30; the match to TRBD1 covers 7 bases. The CDR3 has 13 residues. Germline CDR1 GTSNPN, CDR2 SVGIG (reference sequence). Unmatched junction bases numbered 5, after V lost 3 bases and J lost 6 bases. CDR3 region: CAWSDGQAQPQHF. CDR3 coding DNA: TGTGCCTGGAGCGACGGACAGGCTCAGCCCCAGCATTTT.

The chain is built from TRBV6-6 and TRBJ2-3; weak D call: TRBD2 (6 bases). Germline lookup yields CDR1 MNHNY and CDR2 SVGAGI (reference sequence). This CDR3 is built from 15 residues. V dropped 5 bases and J dropped 0 bases, with 12 bases sitting between them. The CDR3 nucleotides read TGTGCCAGCAGTCCCCGAGCGGGCAGCACAGATACGCAGTATTTT. Encoded protein: CASSPRAGSTDTQYF.

The chain has TRBV5-1 and TRBJ1-5; D uncertain. V lost 0 bases, J lost 1 base, and 5 bases lay in between. Germline V gene lookup returns CDR1 SGHRS and CDR2 YFSETQ. This CDR3 is 14 amino acids long. The CDR3 coding sequence is TGCGCCAGCAGCTTGGGAGGGAGCAATCAGCCCCAGCATTTT. This codes for CASSLGGSNQPQHF.

This sequence joins TRBV2 and TRBJ2-4; 7 bases align to TRBD2. With 5 bases clipped from V and 6 bases from J, the junction kept 7 bases outside the gene matches. The CDR3 is made up of 14 amino acids. CDR1 is SNHLY and CDR2 is FYNNEI in the germline V gene. The CDR3: CASSPSGTGNIQYF. Written as DNA, the CDR3 is TGTGCCAGCAGTCCCAGCGGGACGGGAAACATTCAGTACTTC.

V is TRBV7-2 and J is TRBJ2-5; 8 nucleotides match TRBD1. This CDR3 spans 14 amino acids. Germline loops: CDR1 SGHTA, CDR2 FQGNSA. J was trimmed by 2 bases and V by 7 bases; bases with no gene match: 6. The CDR3 region is CASTLRTGQETQYF. In DNA form, the CDR3 reads TGTGCCAGCACTTTACGGACAGGGCAAGAGACCCAGTACTTC.

This chain links TRBV5-6 with TRBJ2-5, with D maybe TRBD1 (6 bases). The V end was cut by 10 bases, the J end by 5 bases, with 12 bases between. CDR3 size: 11 residues. CDR1 and CDR2 from the germline V gene are SGHDT and YYEEEE. The CDR3 DNA sequence: TGTGCCTCCTCCCAGGGGGAGACCCAGTACTTC. Protein: CASSQGETQYF.

The V call is TRBV28, the J call TRBJ2-1; D uncertain. The CDR3 loop spans 13 amino acids. Deletions cut 5 bases from V and 4 bases from J, with 9 bases between. Germline V gene sequence: CDR1 MDHEN, CDR2 SYDVKM. The CDR3, as DNA: TGTGCCAGCAGTCCCCCAGGTTACAATGAGCAGTTCTTC. Its translation: CASSPPGYNEQFF.

V gene TRBV18 combines with J gene TRBJ2-7, with 10 bases matching TRBD2. The junction had 6 bases not matched to a gene; V was cut back by 5 bases and J by 2 bases. This CDR3 is built from 15 residues. CDR1 and CDR2 (germline): KGHSH, LQKENI. CDR3 coding DNA: TGTGCCAGCTCATCAACTAGCGGGACGGCCTACGAGCAGTACTTC. Its protein is CASSSTSGTAYEQYF.

This clone was detected once. This chain uses TRBV9 with TRBJ1-2, with TRBD1 identical over 8 bases. Per the germline V gene, CDR1 is SGDLS and CDR2 is YYNGEE. The V gene end was trimmed by 3 bases and the J gene end by 6 bases; junction bases not matched to a gene: 10. This CDR3 has 15 amino acids. The CDR3 DNA reads TGTGCCAGCAGCGCCCACGTCGGGACAGGCAATGGCTACACCTTC. Translated, it gives CASSAHVGTGNGYTF.

V usage is TRBV10-3 and J usage is TRBJ2-1, with 8 bases fitting TRBD1. The CDR3 is 14 residues long. V lost 6 bases to trimming and J lost 3 bases; unmatched junction nucleotides: 4. In germline, CDR1 is ENHRY, CDR2 SYGVKD. CDR3 residues: CAIRPGQDYNEQFF. CDR3 DNA sequence: TGTGCCATCAGACCGGGACAGGACTACAATGAGCAGTTCTTC.

This clone was seen only once. The gene calls are TRBV5-1 and TRBJ2-7; D not certain. The CDR3 runs to 13 residues. V lost 0 bases and J lost 3, with 7 bases in between. The germline CDR1 and CDR2 sequences are SGHRS and YFSETQ. The CDR3 is CASSLAGIYEQYF. DNA of the CDR3: TGCGCCAGCAGCTTGGCCGGCATCTACGAGCAGTACTTC.

The chain links TRBV25-1 to TRBJ1-6; 7 positions agree with TRBD1. Germline CDR1 reads MGHDK; CDR2 reads SYGVNS. The CDR3 is 14 amino acids. V lost 4 bases and J lost 4; bases outside the gene matches: 1. CDR3 nucleotide sequence: TGTGCCAGCAGTGTGGGACAGTATAATTCACCCCTCCACTTT. This codes for CASSVGQYNSPLHF.

Concerning this clone: The junction departs from the called germline gene at one end, perhaps through a read error. The rearrangement joins TRBV7-8 to TRBJ2-1; 7 bases line up with TRBD2. CDR3 length: 14 amino acids. CDR1 is SGHVS and CDR2 is FQNEAQ in the germline V gene. CDR3 sequence: CASSLAESYNEQFF. CDR3 coding DNA: TGTGCCAGCAGCCTAGCGGAATCCTACAATGAGCAGTTCTTC.

This clone was seen just once. The chain carries TRBV5-1 and TRBJ2-2, with D tentatively TRBD1 (5 bases). From germline, CDR1 is SGHRS and CDR2 YFSETQ. The CDR3 extends over 15 amino acids. Trimming shortened V by 1 base and J by 3 bases, and 10 bases separated the two germline ends. CDR3 bases: TGCGCCAGCAGCTTGCAGGGTAGGGACACCGGGGAGCTGTTTTTT. Translation: CASSLQGRDTGELFF.

The CDR3 DNA sequence: TGTGCCAGCAGCTTATCCTTGTCTGTCAGGGGCACTGAAGCTTTCTTT. Its translation is CASSLSLSVRGTEAFF. V usage is TRBV11-2 and J usage is TRBJ1-1, with D perhaps TRBD1 (6 bases). The CDR3 has 16 residues. Germline V gene lookup returns CDR1 SGHAT and CDR2 FQNNGV. Trimming took off 2 bases at V and 4 bases at J, with 17 bases between the two ends.

A note on this clone: A read error may produce the germline difference seen at one junction end. The genes are TRBV2 and TRBJ1-2; D is uncertain. The CDR3 sequence is 11 residues long. Germline CDR1 and CDR2: SNHLY and FYNNEI. In nucleotides, the CDR3 is TGTGCCAGCAGTAAAGCCTATGGCTACACCTTC. It specifies CASSKAYGYTF.

The chain combines TRBV10-2 with TRBJ2-5; 12 nucleotides match TRBD2. Trimming took 2 bases from V and 4 from J; bases not matched to a gene: 5. The CDR3 runs 16 residues. Germline assignment: CDR1 WSHSY and CDR2 SAAADI. CDR3 region: CASSERLAGGGETQYF. For the CDR3, the DNA is TGCGCCAGCAGTGAGAGGCTAGCGGGAGGGGGAGAGACCCAGTACTTC.

The count of this clone is one. This sequence joins TRBV28 and TRBJ1-5, with 7 bases lining up with TRBD1. In germline, CDR1 is MDHEN, CDR2 SYDVKM. The trim removed 5 bases at V and 4 bases at J, leaving 8 bases unmatched. The CDR3 has 15 amino acids. The CDR3 spells CASSPRTGLNQPQHF. The CDR3 nucleotides are TGTGCCAGCAGTCCCCGGACAGGATTAAATCAGCCCCAGCATTTT.

The rearrangement joins TRBV5-1 to TRBJ2-7; the match to TRBD2 covers 10 bases. V gave up 4 bases and J gave up 2 bases; unmatched junction bases: 3. From germline, CDR1 is SGHRS and CDR2 YFSETQ. This CDR3 region has 14 residues. The CDR3 coding sequence is TGCGCCAGCAGCCGGACTAGCGGCACCTACGAGCAGTACTTC. Protein sequence: CASSRTSGTYEQYF.

The chain links TRBV27 to TRBJ1-6, with 10 nucleotides matching TRBD1. The CDR3 runs 14 residues. Unmatched junction bases numbered 2, after V lost 3 bases and J lost 9 bases. The V gene's germline CDR1 is MNHEY and CDR2 SMNVEV (reference sequence). CDR3 residues: CASSFDRGRSPLHF. For the CDR3, the DNA is TGTGCCAGCAGTTTCGACAGGGGGCGTTCACCCCTCCACTTT.